This T cell receptor beta chain was identified during a study of blood T cell repertoires in COVID-19. In the study overall: Samples representing acute and convalescent COVID-19 were sourced from the United States, Italy and Spain. Nucleic acid was either cDNA or gDNA, and it came from T cells, B-cell-depleted T cells, or PBMCs.

V lost 6 bases to trimming and J lost 6 bases, with 17 bases between them. The CDR3 has 15 residues. CDR1 is LNHDA, CDR2 SQIVND, per germline (reference sequence). Methods used by the authors: For nucleated cells, counts were estimated from reference gene primer amplification. Sequenced by immunoSEQ multiplex PCR; TCRdb stores in-frame clones only, minus some. The V and J calls and clone size come from that table; D and trimming were worked out from the DNA. The sample contains around 320,000 clones, approximately 89% of which appear only once. The chain links TRBV19 to TRBJ1-4; tentatively, D is TRBD1 (5 bases). The source is a woman under 40 who had recovered from COVID-19. Input material: peripheral blood. CDR3 residues: CASRTPGDGHEKLFF. For the CDR3, the DNA is TGTGCCAGTAGAACTCCGGGGGACGGCCATGAAAAACTGTTTTTT.